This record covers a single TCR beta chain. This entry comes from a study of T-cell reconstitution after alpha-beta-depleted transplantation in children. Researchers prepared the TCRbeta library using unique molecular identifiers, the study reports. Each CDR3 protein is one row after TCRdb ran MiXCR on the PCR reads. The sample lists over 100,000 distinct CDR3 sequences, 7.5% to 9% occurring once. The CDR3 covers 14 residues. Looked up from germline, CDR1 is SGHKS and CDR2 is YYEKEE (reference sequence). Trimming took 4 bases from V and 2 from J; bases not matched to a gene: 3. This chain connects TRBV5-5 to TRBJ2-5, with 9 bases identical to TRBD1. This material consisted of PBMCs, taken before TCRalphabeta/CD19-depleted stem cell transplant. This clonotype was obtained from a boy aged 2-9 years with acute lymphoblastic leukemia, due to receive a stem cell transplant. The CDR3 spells CASSPGQGQETQYF. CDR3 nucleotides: TGTGCCAGCAGCCCGGGACAGGGACAAGAGACCCAGTACTTC. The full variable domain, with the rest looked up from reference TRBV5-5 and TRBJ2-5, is DAGVTQSPTHLIKTRGQQVTLRCSPISGHKSVSWYQQVLGQGPQFIFQYYEKEERGRGNFPDRFSARQFPNYSSELNVNALLLGDSALYLCASSPGQGQETQYFGPGTRLLVL.